This T cell receptor (beta chain) is drawn from a study of cytomegalovirus exposure and HLA in healthy donors. At the level of the study: The same platform was used for the roughly 120 validation repertoires as for the approximately 610 first-cohort repertoires, as reported in a later analysis.

This clone was picked up a small number of times. Its antigen is unidentified. Broader study findings: The tendency of first-cohort TCR clusters to co-occur in the 90 to 150 validation repertoires was the finding of a later analysis. Both high specificity and high sensitivity reportedly marked the classifier's diagnosis of cytomegalovirus status.

Germline CDR1 and CDR2: SGHDT and YYEEEE. There are 14 residues in the CDR3. V lost 2 bases, J lost 0 bases, and 5 bases lay in between. TCRdb keeps only in-frame clones here, not all; method: immunoSEQ multiplex PCR. In the table there are 130,000 to 150,000 clones, 75% to 90% of which are singletons. The sample consisted of PBMCs. The chain is built from TRBV5-6 and TRBJ1-4; D remains ambiguous. This sequence originates from a woman under 40 in good health and CMV-seropositive. CDR3 in DNA: TGTGCCAGCAGCTTTATTGCAACTAATGAAAAACTGTTTTTT. Its translation is CASSFIATNEKLFF.